This T cell receptor (beta chain) was retrieved from a study of T cell responses to AZD1222 COVID-19 vaccine. Study-level points and caveats: Nearly half of the spike-specific TCRs reportedly recognize variant regions that carry no mutations.

Repertoires were generated with immunoSEQ multiplex PCR, while TCRdb's copy carries only in-frame clones and drops some. The table lists roughly 120,000 clones, around 90% of them singletons. A remark on this clone: Its antigen is not identified.

The origin of this receptor is an adult in good health. Sample: peripheral blood, taken on day 0 of MenACWY control vaccination.

CDR3 sequence: CASSQDQGKETQYF. Written as DNA, the CDR3 is TGCGCCAGCAGCCAAGACCAGGGGAAAGAGACCCAGTACTTC. The gene calls are TRBV4-1 and TRBJ2-5, with TRBD1 as a possible D gene (6 bases). The CDR3 length is 14 residues. V was trimmed by 0 bases and J by 3 bases, leaving 8 bases between them. Germline V gene lookup returns CDR1 MGHRA and CDR2 YSYEKL.